This TCR beta chain is drawn from a study of T cell responses to AZD1222 COVID-19 vaccine. TCRdb's table, derived via immunoSEQ multiplex PCR, lists solely in-frame clones and lacks some. The sample yields about 110,000 clones, about 82% seen once. Study-level points and caveats: Spike-specific TCR depth and breadth grew after two AZD1222 doses. The span of vaccine-associated CD4 TCRs extended across spike, with dominance at 160-218 and 743-854. The repertoires were collected only after the peak T cell response. White British donors predominated, females outnumbered males, and clonal diversity was possibly underestimated.

Comment on this clone: Its matching antigen is unknown.

V was clipped by 7 bases and J by 3 bases, with 18 bases between them. The germline V gene has CDR1 GTSNPN and CDR2 SVGIG (reference sequence). The CDR3 loop spans 15 amino acids. This TCR was recovered from an adult in good health. J is TRBJ2-2 and V is TRBV30; D is perhaps TRBD1 (5 bases). Here the sequenced sample was peripheral blood, taken on day 0 of AZD1222 vaccination. The CDR3 nucleotides read TGTGCCTCTAAGGAAACAGGCTTCGACACCGGGGAGCTGTTTTTT. Translating gives CASKETGFDTGELFF.